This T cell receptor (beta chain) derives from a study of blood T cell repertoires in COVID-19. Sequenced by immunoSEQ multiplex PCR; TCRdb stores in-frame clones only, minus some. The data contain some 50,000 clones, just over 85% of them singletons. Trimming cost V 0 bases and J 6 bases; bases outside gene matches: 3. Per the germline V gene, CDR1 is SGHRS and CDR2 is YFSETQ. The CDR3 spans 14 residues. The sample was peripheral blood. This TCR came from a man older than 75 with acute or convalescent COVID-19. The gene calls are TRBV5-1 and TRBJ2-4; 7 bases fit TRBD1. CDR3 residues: CASSLATGRNIQYF. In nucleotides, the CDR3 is TGCGCCAGCAGCTTGGCGACAGGGAGAAACATTCAGTACTTC.